This T cell receptor (beta chain) was obtained from a study of metastatic and nonmetastatic thyroid tumors. The overall study: Across blood and tumor or nodule tissue, repertoires from malignant and benign thyroid patients were compared with one another. General study findings and limits: When malignant thyroid tumors were compared with benign nodules, TCR beta diversity was reportedly significantly higher in the malignant tumors. This held in both blood and tumor samples.

This clone is labeled as medium-sized. Its antigen remains unidentified. One end of the junction is discordant with germline, which a read error may explain. CDR1 and CDR2 from the germline V gene are SGHTA and FQGNSA. CDR3 length equals 13 residues. Patients underwent thyroid surgery, and none had received any treatment before it. Original analysis: Researchers built a distant-metastasis classifier for papillary thyroid cancer that drew on CDR3 differences across clinicopathological groups. TCRdb re-processed the PCR reads through MiXCR. The authors' filters were not applied to this entry. The sample holds 8,000 to 10,000 clones; roughly a third are singletons and the top ten take 16%.

The sample comprised adjacent normal tissue. The chain couples TRBV7-2 to TRBJ2-7; TRBD2 might be the D (6 bases). The TCR originated in a female donor with papillary thyroid cancer or a benign thyroid nodule (not recorded which). Some clones in this sample may be carry-over from other donors' samples. CDR3 in DNA: TGTGCCAGCAGCAACGGGCCAAACCGGGAGCAGTACTTT. Residues: CASSNGPNREQYF.